Below, 26 T cell receptor beta chains from the same sample are listed, as sequenced in a study of blood T cell repertoires in COVID-19. Libraries were prepared by immunoSEQ multiplex PCR; TCRdb keeps only in-frame clonotypes and omits some of them. The sample shows 25,000 to 35,000 clones, 72% of them seen only once. Source material: peripheral blood. These receptors were collected from a boy between 2 and 15 years old with active or convalescent COVID-19.

V and J are TRBV11-2 and TRBJ1-1; D possibly corresponds to TRBD1 (5 bases). The CDR3 consists of 15 residues. Trimming cost V 3 bases and J 6 bases, with 17 bases left between them. Germline V lookup: CDR1 SGHAT, CDR2 FQNNGV. CDR3 residues: CASSFWDEEGSEAFF. CDR3 bases: TGTGCCAGCAGCTTTTGGGACGAGGAGGGGTCTGAAGCTTTCTTT. The full variable domain, rest sourced from reference TRBV11-2 and TRBJ1-1, is EAGVAQSPRYKIIEKRQSVAFWCNPISGHATLYWYQQILGQGPKLLIQFQNNGVVDDSQLPKDRFSAERLKGVDSTLKIQPAKLEDSAVYLCASSFWDEEGSEAFFGQGTRLTVV.

The chain is built from TRBV5-4 and TRBJ1-3; tentative D call: TRBD1 (6 bases). Germline V CDR1 and CDR2: SGHNT, YYREEE (reference sequence). Trimming took 4 bases from V and 0 from J, leaving 11 bases between them. The CDR3 spans 15 residues. The CDR3 spells CASSLGTHSGNTIYF. In DNA, the CDR3 is TGTGCCAGCAGCCTCGGGACACACTCTGGAAACACCATATATTTT.

The chain employs TRBV15 and TRBJ1-6; unclear D gene. The germline CDR1 and CDR2 sequences are LNHNV and YYDKDF (reference sequence). The CDR3 is made up of 21 amino acids. Trimming shortened V by 1 base and J by 0 bases, and 22 bases separated the two germline ends. For the CDR3, the DNA is TGTGCCACCAGCAGAGCCCTGGGCCGCCAGAGTTATAGCTCCTATAATTCACCCCTCCACTTT. This translates into CATSRALGRQSYSSYNSPLHF.

V and J are TRBV9 and TRBJ2-1; 7 bases match TRBD1. The CDR3 sequence is 13 residues long. CDR1 and CDR2 from the germline V gene are SGDLS and YYNGEE. After removal of 4 bases from V and 15 bases from J, the junction contained 13 bases not matched to a gene. CDR3 coding DNA: TGTGCCAGCAGCTACTCGGTCGAGACAGGGCCGTTCTTC. It encodes CASSYSVETGPFF.

This chain connects TRBV10-1 to TRBJ1-1; the D is unclear. The CDR3 totals 12 residues. Germline-derived CDR1 and CDR2 are WNHNN and SYGVQD (reference sequence). Trimming took off 2 bases at V and 9 bases at J, with 10 bases between the two ends. CDR3 in amino acids: CASSEPGAKAFF. As DNA, the CDR3 is TGCGCCAGCAGTGAGCCGGGAGCCAAAGCTTTCTTT.

The rearrangement uses TRBV7-2 and TRBJ2-6; a possible D gene is TRBD1 (6 bases). The CDR3 contains 16 residues. Trimming removed 5 bases at V and 0 bases at J, with 11 bases between. Germline V lookup: CDR1 SGHTA, CDR2 FQGNSA. CDR3 DNA sequence: TGTGCCAGCAGCCTAAGGGGGAGCTCTGGGGCCAACGTCCTGACTTTC. Translating gives CASSLRGSSGANVLTF.

The rearrangement uses TRBV6-6 and TRBJ2-2, with D hard to call. CDR3 length: 14 amino acids. V was trimmed by 9 bases and J by 5 bases, leaving 16 bases between them. Germline CDR1 and CDR2: MNHNY and SVGAGI (reference sequence). This chain's CDR3 is CASPRSHDTGELFF. The CDR3 DNA reads as TGTGCCAGTCCTAGGAGCCACGATACCGGGGAGCTGTTTTTT.

The V gene is TRBV27, the J gene TRBJ2-5; 8 positions match TRBD1. CDR1 is MNHEY and CDR2 is SMNVEV in the germline V gene (reference sequence). The CDR3 runs 15 residues. V lost 4 bases and J lost 4; bases outside the gene matches: 8. CDR3 DNA: TGTGCCAGCAGTTGGCTAGGACAGGGCGGAGAGACCCAGTACTTC. It specifies CASSWLGQGGETQYF.

J is TRBJ2-1 and V is TRBV5-6, with unresolved D. V was clipped by 3 bases and J by 8 bases, with 6 bases between them. The CDR3 is 11 residues long. Germline-derived CDR1 and CDR2 are SGHDT and YYEEEE. The CDR3 loop is CASSSFDEQFF. The CDR3 region has the DNA TGTGCCAGCAGCTCCTTCGATGAGCAGTTCTTC.

The chain employs TRBV9 and TRBJ2-2, with TRBD1 matching over 9 bases. Germline V gene sequence: CDR1 SGDLS, CDR2 YYNGEE. J was trimmed by 1 base and V by 2 bases; bases with no gene match: 6. This CDR3 comprises 17 residues. DNA of the CDR3: TGTGCCAGCAGCGTCCGGGACAGGGTTCGGAACACCGGGGAGCTGTTTTTT. This translates into CASSVRDRVRNTGELFF.

The V gene is TRBV7-2, the J gene TRBJ2-3; 8 bases map to TRBD2. V lost 5 bases and J lost 11; bases outside the gene matches: 21. Per germline, CDR1 SGHTA and CDR2 FQGNSA. There are 17 residues in the CDR3. CDR3 in amino acids: CASSTPLAVPPPYGQYF. The CDR3 DNA is TGTGCCAGCAGCACGCCACTAGCGGTCCCCCCTCCATATGGGCAGTATTTT.

This sequence joins TRBV2 and TRBJ1-5; 10 positions match TRBD1. The CDR3 totals 17 residues. The V segment lost 6 bases and the J segment 1 base; nucleotides outside the gene matches: 9. Germline CDR1 reads SNHLY; CDR2 reads FYNNEI. CDR3 DNA: TGTGCCAGCAGCCTCGGACAGGGGGTCCGAAGCAATCAGCCCCAGCATTTT. It translates to CASSLGQGVRSNQPQHF.

Only a few counts were recorded for this clone. The chain recombines TRBV6-5 with TRBJ1-1; D not resolved. Germline CDR1 reads MNHEY; CDR2 reads SVGAGI. CDR3 length: 15 residues. The ends were cut back, 0 bases at V and 0 bases at J, with 8 bases in the middle. The DNA for the CDR3 is TGTGCCAGCAGTTACTCCACATTTATGAACACTGAAGCTTTCTTT. Its translation: CASSYSTFMNTEAFF.

V is TRBV5-6 and J is TRBJ2-2; 10 bases are a match to TRBD2. The junction had 6 bases not matched to a gene; V was cut back by 2 bases and J by 5 bases. The germline V gene has CDR1 SGHDT and CDR2 YYEEEE. The CDR3 contains 16 residues. The CDR3 is CASSFVAGGVTGELFF. In DNA, the CDR3 is TGTGCCAGCAGCTTTGTAGCGGGGGGTGTTACCGGGGAGCTGTTTTTT. Variable domain in full (rest from reference TRBV5-6 and TRBJ2-2): DAGVTQSPTHLIKTRGQQVTLRCSPKSGHDTVSWYQQALGQGPQFIFQYYEEEERQRGNFPDRFSGHQFPNYSSELNVNALLLGDSALYLCASSFVAGGVTGELFFGEGSRLTVL.

The chain combines TRBV28 with TRBJ1-4; D might be TRBD1 (5 bases). The germline V and J ends were trimmed by 5 bases and 4 bases, with 8 bases remaining between them. This CDR3 comprises 13 residues. The V gene's germline CDR1 is MDHEN and CDR2 SYDVKM. CDR3 in amino acids: CASSRQINEKLFF. The CDR3 region has the DNA TGTGCCAGCAGTAGACAGATTAATGAAAAACTGTTTTTT.

A few counts support this clone. Other nucleotide sequences in the sample specify the same CDR3. V is TRBV5-1 and J is TRBJ1-1; D may be TRBD1 (5 bases). The CDR3 is 15 residues long. V gave up 0 bases and J gave up 1 base, with 10 bases separating them. Germline CDR1 reads SGHRS; CDR2 reads YFSETQ. CDR3 protein: CASSLVDSRNTEAFF. Written as DNA, the CDR3 is TGCGCCAGCAGCTTGGTTGACAGTAGGAACACTGAAGCTTTCTTT.

V and J are TRBV2 and TRBJ2-3; 9 bases agree with TRBD2. J gave up 2 bases and V 1 base, and 7 bases lay outside the gene matches. The CDR3 consists of 17 residues. Germline lookup yields CDR1 SNHLY and CDR2 FYNNEI. CDR3 in amino acids: CASSEGTAGGYTDTQYF. The CDR3 nucleotides read TGTGCCAGCAGTGAAGGCACAGCGGGAGGTTACACAGATACGCAGTATTTT. Full variable domain (rest looked up from reference TRBV2 and TRBJ2-3): EPEVTQTPSHQVTQMGQEVILRCVPISNHLYFYWYRQILGQKVEFLVSFYNNEISEKSEIFDDQFSVERPDGSNFTLKIRSTKLEDSAMYFCASSEGTAGGYTDTQYFGPGTRLTVL.

The chain links TRBV10-1 to TRBJ2-1; weak D call: TRBD2 (6 bases). The V and J ends lost 3 bases and 7 bases respectively, with 7 bases between them. The length of the CDR3 is 12 residues. CDR1 is WNHNN and CDR2 is SYGVQD in the germline V gene (reference sequence). CDR3 residues: CASSDSGNEQFF. DNA for the CDR3: TGCGCCAGCAGTGATAGCGGTAATGAGCAGTTCTTC.

The table lists this clone with many counts. This rearrangement joins TRBV9 to TRBJ1-6; TRBD1 matches at 8 bases. Germline CDR1 reads SGDLS; CDR2 reads YYNGEE. The CDR3 runs to 15 residues. V trimming: 2 bases; J trimming: 9 bases; junction bases outside the gene matches: 7. The CDR3 DNA reads TGTGCCAGCAGCGTCGGGACAGGCGGGAGTTCACCCCTCCACTTT. This sequence encodes CASSVGTGGSSPLHF.

V usage is TRBV6-1 and J usage is TRBJ2-6, with 7 positions matching TRBD1. This CDR3 comprises 15 residues. Germline CDR1 MNHNS, CDR2 SASEGT. Trimming removed 7 bases from V and 2 bases from J; junction bases left unmatched: 5. CDR3 in amino acids: CASISQGAGANVLTF. The DNA of the CDR3 is TGTGCCAGCATATCGCAGGGGGCTGGGGCCAACGTCCTGACTTTC.

The chain uses TRBV7-9 and TRBJ1-6, with 9 bases fitting TRBD1. There are 17 residues in the CDR3. V was clipped by 3 bases and J by 9 bases; unmatched bases: 12. CDR1 and CDR2 (germline): SEHNR, FQNEAQ (reference sequence). The CDR3 nucleotides read TGTGCCAGCAGCTTGGGGACAGGGTCCCTGTGGGGTTCACCCCTCCACTTT. It encodes CASSLGTGSLWGSPLHF.

This chain links TRBV14 with TRBJ1-6, with TRBD1 identical over 7 bases. V dropped 3 bases and J dropped 12; count of bases not matched to a gene: 11. Germline values: CDR1 SGHDN, CDR2 FVKESK. This CDR3 has 15 amino acids. The CDR3 DNA reads TGTGCCAGCAGCCAGAACACCGGGACAGTCTTACCCCTCCACTTT. Its translation: CASSQNTGTVLPLHF.

CDR3 region: CASSGDRGRWNIQYF. The CDR3 nucleotides are TGTGCCAGCAGCGGCGACAGGGGCAGATGGAACATTCAGTACTTC. The chain is built from TRBV7-9 and TRBJ2-4; TRBD1 aligns across 8 bases. CDR1 and CDR2 (germline): SEHNR, FQNEAQ (reference sequence). The CDR3 sequence is 15 residues long. The junction had 10 bases not matched to a gene; V was cut back by 5 bases and J by 7 bases.

The chain combines TRBV7-2 with TRBJ2-3, with TRBD2 matching 7 bases. The CDR3 spans 15 residues. Per germline, CDR1 SGHTA and CDR2 FQGNSA. V shed 6 bases, J shed 5 bases, and the junction held 11 bases outside the gene matches. The CDR3 DNA reads as TGTGCCAGCAGAAGGTCGGTCGGGAGGCAAGATACGCAGTATTTT. It encodes CASRRSVGRQDTQYF.

The rearrangement joins TRBV12-5 to TRBJ2-1; possibly TRBD2 for D (6 bases). The CDR3 sequence is 15 residues long. V was clipped by 1 base and J by 7 bases, with 14 bases between them. The germline gives CDR1 LGHNT, CDR2 FRNRAP. DNA of the CDR3: TGTGCTAGTGGTTTGGGGGATCCGGACTATAATGAGCAGTTCTTC. Protein: CASGLGDPDYNEQFF.

The V gene is TRBV6-1, the J gene TRBJ2-5, with D perhaps matching TRBD2 (6 bases). Per the germline V gene, CDR1 is MNHNS and CDR2 is SASEGT. This CDR3 has 12 residues. V dropped 6 bases and J dropped 5 bases, with 10 bases sitting between them. This chain's CDR3 is CASSTRGETQYF. CDR3 nucleotide sequence: TGTGCCAGCAGCACACGGGGGGAGACCCAGTACTTC.